These T cell receptor beta chains were read from a single sample in a study of blood T cell repertoires in COVID-19. Clones were read by immunoSEQ multiplex PCR, and TCRdb kept only the in-frame ones, dropping some. This sample has under 350,000 clones, with approximately 83% found just once. The specimen sequenced was peripheral blood. The source of these receptors is a woman in her 70s with acute or convalescent COVID-19. The CDR3 runs from the conserved cysteine through the conserved F or W. A D gene is named only where the DNA matches it firmly. Clone size is stated in some rows and not others, as once, few, many or a class when expanded.

TRBD2 | TRBJ2-1 | . | TRBV3-1/TRBV3-2 | CASTISLAGAYNEQFF | TGTGCCAGCACCATTTCACTAGCGGGGGCGTACAATGAGCAGTTCTTC
. | TRBJ2-1 | once | TRBV10-1 | CASSVTGANEQFF | TGCGCCAGCAGTGTGACAGGAGCCAATGAGCAGTTCTTC
. | TRBJ2-1 | . | TRBV5-1 | CASSLAEGVSSYNEQFF | TGCGCCAGCAGCTTGGCGGAAGGGGTGAGCTCCTACAATGAGCAGTTCTTC
. | TRBJ2-7 | . | TRBV4-1 | CASSQMGGPSYEQYF | TGCGCCAGCAGCCAAATGGGGGGGCCCTCCTACGAGCAGTACTTC
. | TRBJ1-2 | . | TRBV28 | CASSRYTGKEYGYTF | TGTGCCAGCAGTAGATACACAGGGAAAGAGTATGGCTACACCTTC
TRBD2 | TRBJ2-2 | . | TRBV28 | CASESGGGNTGELFF | TGTGCCAGCGAAAGCGGGGGGGGAAACACCGGGGAGCTGTTTTTT
. | TRBJ1-4 | . | TRBV28 | CASSYGSAKLFF | TGTGCCAGCAGTTACGGTTCTGCAAAACTGTTTTTT
TRBD1 | TRBJ1-2 | . | TRBV6-6 | CASSQKTGPNYGYTF | TGTGCCAGCAGTCAAAAGACAGGGCCCAACTATGGCTACACCTTC
TRBD1 | TRBJ2-5 | . | TRBV10-3 | CASGDREETQYF | TGTGCCAGCGGGGACAGGGAAGAGACCCAGTACTTC
. | TRBJ1-1 | . | TRBV5-1 | CASSLDGYTEAFF | TGCGCCAGCAGCTTGGACGGGTACACTGAAGCTTTCTTT
TRBD1 | TRBJ1-1 | . | TRBV29-1 | CSVARRGSRTGGWNTEAFF | TGCAGCGTTGCGCGTCGGGGAAGCCGGACAGGGGGCTGGAACACTGAAGCTTTCTTT
TRBD1 | TRBJ1-2 | . | TRBV6-6 | CASSQQGAVDGYTF | TGTGCCAGCAGCCAACAGGGGGCGGTGGATGGCTACACCTTC
. | TRBJ1-3 | few | TRBV18 | CASSPQAPGNTIYF | TGTGCCAGCTCACCGCAGGCCCCTGGAAACACCATATATTTT
TRBD2 | TRBJ2-5 | . | TRBV5-4 | CASKKAGGTLETQYF | TGTGCCAGCAAAAAGGCGGGGGGGACCCTGGAGACCCAGTACTTC
. | TRBJ1-6 | . | TRBV5-5 | CASSPQVRFIDSPLHF | TGTGCCAGCAGCCCCCAGGTTCGGTTTATTGATTCACCCCTCCACTTT
TRBD2 | TRBJ2-1 | . | TRBV6-5 | CASTRVAGGYNEQFF | TGTGCCAGCACCAGGGTAGCGGGGGGTTACAATGAGCAGTTCTTC
TRBD1 | TRBJ1-5 | . | TRBV6-6 | CASSLSTGGQPQHF | TGTGCCAGCAGTTTATCGACAGGGGGGCAGCCCCAGCATTTT
. | TRBJ1-1 | . | TRBV5-3 | CARSLFNSEGTEAFF | TGTGCCAGAAGCTTGTTTAACAGTGAGGGCACTGAAGCTTTCTTT
. | TRBJ2-1 | . | TRBV18 | CASSPQASYNEQFF | TGTGCCAGCTCACCCCAGGCCTCCTACAATGAGCAGTTCTTC
. | TRBJ2-1 | . | TRBV5-1 | CASNRGYNEQFF | TGCGCCAGCAACCGAGGGTACAATGAGCAGTTCTTC
. | TRBJ1-5 | . | TRBV19 | CASQELQGKGQPQHF | TGTGCCAGTCAAGAGCTCCAGGGGAAGGGTCAGCCCCAGCATTTT
. | TRBJ1-1 | . | TRBV12-3/TRBV12-4 | CASSSGAEAFF | TGTGCCAGCAGTTCGGGTGCTGAAGCTTTCTTT
. | TRBJ1-1 | . | TRBV28 | CASRRAGAEAFF | TGTGCCAGCCGCAGGGCAGGAGCTGAAGCTTTCTTT
. | TRBJ2-3 | . | TRBV30 | CAWSVGAVRTDTQYF | TGTGCCTGGAGTGTAGGGGCGGTCAGGACAGATACGCAGTATTTT
. | TRBJ1-2 | . | TRBV19 | CASSIAVRVLGGYTF | TGTGCCAGTAGTATAGCAGTTCGGGTTCTTGGGGGCTACACCTTC
. | TRBJ1-5 | once | TRBV5-4 | CASSAYSNQPQHF | TGTGCCAGCAGCGCCTATAGCAATCAGCCCCAGCATTTT
TRBD2 | TRBJ2-3 | . | TRBV20-1 | CSASGTSGEMADTQYF | TGCAGTGCCAGTGGGACTAGCGGGGAGATGGCAGATACGCAGTATTTT
TRBD1 | TRBJ1-2 | . | TRBV3-1/TRBV3-2 | CASSRRDRGSYGYTF | TGTGCCAGCAGCCGACGGGACAGGGGGTCCTATGGCTACACCTTC
TRBD1 | TRBJ1-2 | . | TRBV11-1 | CASSLATGADGYTF | TGTGCCAGCAGCTTAGCCACAGGGGCAGATGGCTACACCTTC
TRBD1 | TRBJ2-6 | . | TRBV2 | CASHGQGATNVLTF | TGTGCCAGCCACGGACAGGGGGCCACCAACGTCCTGACTTTC
TRBD2 | TRBJ2-2 | . | TRBV11-2 | CASSPTRLAGFTGELFF | TGTGCCAGCAGCCCAACCCGACTAGCGGGGTTCACCGGGGAGCTGTTTTTT
. | TRBJ1-1 | . | TRBV4-1 | CASSQVTANEAFF | TGCGCCAGCAGCCAAGTGACAGCCAATGAAGCTTTCTTT
TRBD1 | TRBJ1-2 | few | TRBV6-6 | CASSTTGATGYTF | TGTGCCAGCAGTACAACAGGGGCGACGGGCTACACCTTC
. | TRBJ2-5 | . | TRBV7-9 | CASGKTVGETQYF | TGTGCCAGCGGAAAGACAGTCGGCGAGACCCAGTACTTC
TRBD1 | TRBJ2-2 | . | TRBV7-2 | CASSLTGQGLGGELFF | TGTGCCAGCAGCTTAACGGGACAGGGTTTAGGAGGGGAGCTGTTTTTT
. | TRBJ2-5 | few | TRBV23-1 | CASSSPSWETQYF | TGCGCCAGCAGCTCCCCTAGCTGGGAGACCCAGTACTTC
TRBD1 | TRBJ2-1 | . | TRBV2 | CASTGTGGNEQFF | TGTGCCAGCACAGGGACAGGGGGCAATGAGCAGTTCTTC
. | TRBJ1-2 | . | TRBV24-1 | CATSDPKRGGDGYTF | TGTGCCACCAGTGACCCGAAAAGGGGGGGAGATGGCTACACCTTC
. | TRBJ2-3 | . | TRBV6-6 | CASVIRGTDTQYF | TGTGCCAGCGTTATTAGGGGAACAGATACGCAGTATTTT
TRBD1 | TRBJ2-6 | . | TRBV3-1/TRBV3-2 | CASGGQGLSSGANVLTF | TGTGCCAGCGGGGGACAGGGGTTAAGCTCTGGGGCCAACGTCCTGACTTTC
TRBD1 | TRBJ1-6 | . | TRBV5-5 | CASSLRGQLYNSPLHF | TGTGCCAGCAGCTTGAGGGGACAGCTCTATAATTCACCCCTCCACTTT
TRBD1 | TRBJ1-1 | . | TRBV7-9 | CASSLAQGQQAFF | TGTGCCAGCAGCTTAGCGCAGGGACAGCAAGCTTTCTTT
TRBD1 | TRBJ1-4 | few | TRBV19 | CASSNGGRGHEKLFF | TGTGCCAGTAGTAACGGGGGCAGGGGGCATGAAAAACTGTTTTTT
. | TRBJ1-3 | . | TRBV7-6 | CASSLEPRNTIYF | TGTGCCAGCAGCTTAGAGCCTAGAAACACCATATATTTT
. | TRBJ2-5 | . | TRBV11-2 | CASSPGAGWETQYF | TGTGCCAGCAGCCCAGGGGCAGGGTGGGAGACCCAGTACTTC
TRBD1 | TRBJ2-7 | . | TRBV5-1 | CASSWGQGPTYEQYF | TGCGCCAGCAGCTGGGGACAGGGCCCGACCTACGAGCAGTACTTC
TRBD1 | TRBJ1-5 | . | TRBV7-2 | CASSLGTGAFSNQPQHF | TGTGCCAGCAGCTTAGGGACAGGGGCATTTAGCAATCAGCCCCAGCATTTT
TRBD1 | TRBJ2-7 | once | TRBV24-1 | CATSDLTGGDEQYF | TGTGCCACCAGTGATCTGACAGGGGGGGACGAGCAGTACTTC
TRBD1 | TRBJ1-6 | . | TRBV19 | CASSPLLGQSNSPLHF | TGTGCCAGTAGCCCTCTATTGGGACAGTCTAATTCACCCCTCCACTTT
. | TRBJ1-3 | . | TRBV18 | CASSPWARPQGNTIYF | TGTGCCAGCTCACCATGGGCCAGGCCTCAGGGAAACACCATATATTTT
. | TRBJ2-3 | . | TRBV7-2 | CASSLGGLTDTQYF | TGTGCCAGCAGCTTAGGGGGACTCACAGATACGCAGTATTTT
TRBD1 | TRBJ1-2 | . | TRBV2 | CASSLGRDRGVYGYTF | TGTGCCAGCTCACTTGGTCGGGACAGGGGCGTCTATGGCTACACCTTC
. | TRBJ2-2 | . | TRBV7-3 | CASSPQGYRNTGELFF | TGTGCCAGCAGCCCCCAAGGCTACAGAAACACCGGGGAGCTGTTTTTT
. | TRBJ2-7 | . | TRBV11-2 | CASSLGGGTLRNEQYF | TGTGCCAGCAGCTTAGGGGGGGGGACATTGAGAAACGAGCAGTACTTC
TRBD1 | TRBJ1-2 | . | TRBV3-1/TRBV3-2 | CASSPPLTGGAGYGYTF | TGTGCCAGCAGCCCACCCCTGACAGGGGGCGCAGGCTATGGCTACACCTTC
TRBD2 | TRBJ2-2 | . | TRBV5-1 | CASSPSMSGADLFRELFF | TGCGCCAGCAGCCCAAGCATGAGCGGGGCCGACCTTTTCCGGGAGCTGTTTTTT
TRBD2 | TRBJ2-1 | . | TRBV18 | CASSPLRGGLYNEQFF | TGTGCCAGCTCACCCCTTCGCGGGGGGCTTTACAATGAGCAGTTCTTC
. | TRBJ2-7 | . | TRBV14 | CASSNRTGNYEQYF | TGTGCCAGCAGCAACCGGACGGGAAACTACGAGCAGTACTTC
. | TRBJ1-2 | . | TRBV7-9 | CASSLGDIKGVWTF | TGTGCCAGCAGCTTAGGCGATATTAAGGGGGTTTGGACCTTC